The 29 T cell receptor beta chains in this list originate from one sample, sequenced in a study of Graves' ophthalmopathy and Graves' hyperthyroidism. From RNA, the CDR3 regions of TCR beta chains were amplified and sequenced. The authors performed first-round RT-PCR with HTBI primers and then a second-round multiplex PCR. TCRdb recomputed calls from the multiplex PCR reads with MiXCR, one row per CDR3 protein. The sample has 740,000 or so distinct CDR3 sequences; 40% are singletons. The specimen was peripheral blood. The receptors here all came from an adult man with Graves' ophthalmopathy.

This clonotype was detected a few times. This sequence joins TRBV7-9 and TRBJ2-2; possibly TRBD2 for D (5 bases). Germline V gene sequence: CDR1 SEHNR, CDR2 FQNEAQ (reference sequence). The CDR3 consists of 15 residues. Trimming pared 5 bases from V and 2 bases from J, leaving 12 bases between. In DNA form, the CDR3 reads TGTGCCAGCAGCCGAGCGGCGTATAACACCGGGGAGCTGTTTTTT. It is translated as CASSRAAYNTGELFF.

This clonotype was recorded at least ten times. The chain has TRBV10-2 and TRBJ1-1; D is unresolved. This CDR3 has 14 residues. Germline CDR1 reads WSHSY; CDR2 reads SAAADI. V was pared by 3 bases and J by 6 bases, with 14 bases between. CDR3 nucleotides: TGCGCCAGCAGTGATCGGGAGGGTTGGCCTGAAGCTTTCTTT. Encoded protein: CASSDREGWPEAFF.

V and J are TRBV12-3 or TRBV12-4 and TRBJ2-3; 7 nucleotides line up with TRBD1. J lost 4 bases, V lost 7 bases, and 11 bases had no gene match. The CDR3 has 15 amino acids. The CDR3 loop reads CASTLTGVGPDTQYF. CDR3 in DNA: TGTGCCAGCACTCTTACAGGGGTAGGCCCAGATACGCAGTATTTT.

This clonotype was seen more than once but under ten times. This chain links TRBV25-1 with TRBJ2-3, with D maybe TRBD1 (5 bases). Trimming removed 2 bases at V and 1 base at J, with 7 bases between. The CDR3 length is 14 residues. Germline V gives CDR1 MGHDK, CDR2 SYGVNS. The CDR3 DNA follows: TGTGCCAGCAGTGAAGGGGCGGGCACAGATACGCAGTATTTT. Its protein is CASSEGAGTDTQYF.

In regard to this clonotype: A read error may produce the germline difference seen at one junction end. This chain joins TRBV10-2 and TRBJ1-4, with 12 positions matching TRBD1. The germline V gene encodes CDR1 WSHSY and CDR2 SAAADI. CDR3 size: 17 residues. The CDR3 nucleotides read TGTGCCAGCAGCTTGGGTCCTGGGACAGGGGGCAGTGAAAAACTGTTTTTT. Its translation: CASSLGPGTGGSEKLFF.

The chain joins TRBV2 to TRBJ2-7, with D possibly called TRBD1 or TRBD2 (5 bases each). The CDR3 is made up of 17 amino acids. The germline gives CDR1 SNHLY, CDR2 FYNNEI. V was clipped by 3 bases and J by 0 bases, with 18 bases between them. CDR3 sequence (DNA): TGTGCCAGCAGTGACCCGACGCCGGGACCGAACTCCTACGAGCAGTACTTC. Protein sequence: CASSDPTPGPNSYEQYF.

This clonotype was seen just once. The CDR3 DNA reads as TGTGCCAGCAGCCCTGGTACGTTTAACAGGGGGGAGCTGTTTTTT. Residues: CASSPGTFNRGELFF. The J gene is TRBJ2-2, the V gene TRBV25-1; TRBD1 is a possible D gene (5 bases). Looked up from germline, CDR1 is MGHDK and CDR2 is SYGVNS. The CDR3 runs 15 residues. V gave up 6 bases and J gave up 8 bases, with 19 bases separating them. The full variable domain, its missing parts supplied by reference TRBV25-1 and TRBJ2-2, is EADIYQTPRYLVIGTGKKITLECSQTMGHDKMYWYQQDPGMELHLIHYSYGVNSTEKGDLSSESTVSRIRTEHFPLTLESARPSHTSQYLCASSPGTFNRGELFFGEGSRLTVL.

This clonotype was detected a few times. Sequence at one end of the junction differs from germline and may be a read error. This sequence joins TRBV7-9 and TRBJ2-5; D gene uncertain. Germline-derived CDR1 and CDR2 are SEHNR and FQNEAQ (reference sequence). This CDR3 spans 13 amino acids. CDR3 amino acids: CASSQDGQETQYF. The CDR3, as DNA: TGCGCCAGCAGCCAAGATGGGCAAGAGACCCAGTACTTC.

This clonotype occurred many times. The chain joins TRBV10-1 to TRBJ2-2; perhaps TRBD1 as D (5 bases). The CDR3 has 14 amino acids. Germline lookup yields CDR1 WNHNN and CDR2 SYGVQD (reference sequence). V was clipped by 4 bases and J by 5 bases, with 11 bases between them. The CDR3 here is CASSGSRGTGELFF. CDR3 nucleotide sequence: TGCGCCAGCAGTGGCTCAAGGGGTACCGGGGAGCTGTTTTTT.

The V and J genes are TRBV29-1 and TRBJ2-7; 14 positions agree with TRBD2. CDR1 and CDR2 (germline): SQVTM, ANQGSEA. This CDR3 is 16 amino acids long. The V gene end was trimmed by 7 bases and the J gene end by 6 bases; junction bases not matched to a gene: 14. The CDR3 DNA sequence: TGCAGCGCAGAAGGCTCCGGGACTAGCGGGAGAGGCGAGCAGTACTTC. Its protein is CSAEGSGTSGRGEQYF.

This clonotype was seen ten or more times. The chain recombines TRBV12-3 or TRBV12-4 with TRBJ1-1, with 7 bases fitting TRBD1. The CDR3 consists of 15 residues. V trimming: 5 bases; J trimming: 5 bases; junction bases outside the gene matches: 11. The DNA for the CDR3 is TGTGCCAGCAGTCCCTCGAGGGGGCGGAGGACTGAAGCTTTCTTT. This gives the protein CASSPSRGRRTEAFF.

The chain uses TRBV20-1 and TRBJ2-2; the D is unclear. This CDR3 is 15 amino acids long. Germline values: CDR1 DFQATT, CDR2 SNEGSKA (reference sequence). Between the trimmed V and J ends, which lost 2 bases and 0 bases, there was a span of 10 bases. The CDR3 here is CSARPPLSNTGELFF. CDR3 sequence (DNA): TGCAGTGCTAGACCTCCTCTCTCGAACACCGGGGAGCTGTTTTTT.

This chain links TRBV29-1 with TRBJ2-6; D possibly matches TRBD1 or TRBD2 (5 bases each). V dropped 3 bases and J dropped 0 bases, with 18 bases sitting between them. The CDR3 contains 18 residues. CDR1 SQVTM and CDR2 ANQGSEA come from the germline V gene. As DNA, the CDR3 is TGCAGCGTTGATGACGGCAGGGAGTCCTTCTCTGGGGCCAACGTCCTGACTTTC. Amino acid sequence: CSVDDGRESFSGANVLTF.

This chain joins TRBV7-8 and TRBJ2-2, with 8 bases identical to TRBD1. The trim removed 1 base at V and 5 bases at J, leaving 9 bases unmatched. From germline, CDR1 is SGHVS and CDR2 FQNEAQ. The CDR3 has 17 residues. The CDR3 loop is CASSLGTGGLRTGELFF. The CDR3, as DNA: TGTGCCAGCAGCTTAGGTACAGGGGGACTTCGGACCGGGGAGCTGTTTTTT.

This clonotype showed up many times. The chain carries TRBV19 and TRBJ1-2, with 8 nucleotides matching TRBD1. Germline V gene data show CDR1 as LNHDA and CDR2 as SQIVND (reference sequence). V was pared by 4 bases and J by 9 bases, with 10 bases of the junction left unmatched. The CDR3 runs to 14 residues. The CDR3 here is CASSTGTGALRYTF. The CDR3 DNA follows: TGTGCCAGTAGTACCGGGACAGGTGCCCTTCGCTACACCTTC. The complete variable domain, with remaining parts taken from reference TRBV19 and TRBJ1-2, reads DGGITQSPKYLFRKEGQNVTLSCEQNLNHDAMYWYRQDPGQGLRLIYYSQIVNDFQKGDIAEGYSVSREKKESFPLTVTSAQKNPTAFYLCASSTGTGALRYTFGSGTRLTVV.

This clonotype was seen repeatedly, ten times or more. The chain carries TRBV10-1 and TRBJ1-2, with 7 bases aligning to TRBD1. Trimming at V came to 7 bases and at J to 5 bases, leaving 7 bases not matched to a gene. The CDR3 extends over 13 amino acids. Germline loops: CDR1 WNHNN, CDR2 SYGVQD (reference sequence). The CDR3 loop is CASNRGLKYGYTF. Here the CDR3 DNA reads TGCGCCAGCAACAGGGGTTTGAAGTATGGCTACACCTTC.

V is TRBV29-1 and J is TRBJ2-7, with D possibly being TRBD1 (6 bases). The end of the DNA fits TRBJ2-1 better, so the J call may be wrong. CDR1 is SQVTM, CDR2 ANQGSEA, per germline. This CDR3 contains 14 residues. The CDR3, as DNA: TGCAGCGTTGAAGATCCACAGGGAAACAATGAGCAGTTCTTC. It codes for CSVEDPQGNNEQFF.

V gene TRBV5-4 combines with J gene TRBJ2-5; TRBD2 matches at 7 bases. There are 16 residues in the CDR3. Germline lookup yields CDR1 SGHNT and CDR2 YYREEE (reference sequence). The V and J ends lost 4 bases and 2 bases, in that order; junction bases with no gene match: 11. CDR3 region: CASSRGAGDTQETQYF. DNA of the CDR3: TGTGCCAGCAGCCGAGGGGCGGGAGATACTCAAGAGACCCAGTACTTC.

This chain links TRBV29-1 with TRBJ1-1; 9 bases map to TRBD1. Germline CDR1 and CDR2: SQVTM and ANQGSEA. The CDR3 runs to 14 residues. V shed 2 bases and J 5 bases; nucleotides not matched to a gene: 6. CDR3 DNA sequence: TGCAGCGTTGAATCACAGGGGGCGGAAACTGAAGCTTTCTTT. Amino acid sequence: CSVESQGAETEAFF.

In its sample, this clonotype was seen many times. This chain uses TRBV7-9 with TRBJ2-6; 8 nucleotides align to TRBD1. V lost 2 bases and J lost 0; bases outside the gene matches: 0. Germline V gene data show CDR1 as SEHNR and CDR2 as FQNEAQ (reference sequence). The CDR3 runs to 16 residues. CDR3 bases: TGTGCCAGCAGCTTAACAGGGGGCTCTGGGGCCAACGTCCTGACTTTC. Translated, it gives CASSLTGGSGANVLTF.

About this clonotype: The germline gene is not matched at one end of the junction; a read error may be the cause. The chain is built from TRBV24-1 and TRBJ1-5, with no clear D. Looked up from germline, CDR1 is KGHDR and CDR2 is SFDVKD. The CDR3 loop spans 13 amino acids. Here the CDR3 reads CASSSARTGPQHF. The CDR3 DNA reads TGTGCCAGCAGTTCAGCCCGGACCGGGCCCCAGCATTTT.

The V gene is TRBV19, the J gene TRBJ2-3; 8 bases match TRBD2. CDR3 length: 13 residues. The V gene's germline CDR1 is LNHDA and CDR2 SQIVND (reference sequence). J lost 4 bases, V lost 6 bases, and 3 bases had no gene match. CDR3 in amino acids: CASRGLVADTQYF. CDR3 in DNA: TGTGCCAGTAGGGGACTAGTAGCAGATACGCAGTATTTT. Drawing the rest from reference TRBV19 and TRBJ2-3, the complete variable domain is DGGITQSPKYLFRKEGQNVTLSCEQNLNHDAMYWYRQDPGQGLRLIYYSQIVNDFQKGDIAEGYSVSREKKESFPLTVTSAQKNPTAFYLCASRGLVADTQYFGPGTRLTVL.

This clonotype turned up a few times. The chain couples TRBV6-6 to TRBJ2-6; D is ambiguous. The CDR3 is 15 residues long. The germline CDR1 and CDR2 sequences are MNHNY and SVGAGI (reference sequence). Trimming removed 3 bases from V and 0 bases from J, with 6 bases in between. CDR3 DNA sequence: TGTGCCAGCAGTTATGCGCACTCTGGGGCCAACGTCCTGACTTTC. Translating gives CASSYAHSGANVLTF.

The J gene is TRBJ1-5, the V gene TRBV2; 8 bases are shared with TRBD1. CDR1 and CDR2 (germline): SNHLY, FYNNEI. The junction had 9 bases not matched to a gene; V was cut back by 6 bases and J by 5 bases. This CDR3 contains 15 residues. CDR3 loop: CASSVGETGDQPQHF. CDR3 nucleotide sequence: TGTGCCAGCAGCGTAGGAGAGACAGGGGATCAGCCCCAGCATTTT. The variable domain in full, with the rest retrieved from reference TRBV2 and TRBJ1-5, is EPEVTQTPSHQVTQMGQEVILRCVPISNHLYFYWYRQILGQKVEFLVSFYNNEISEKSEIFDDQFSVERPDGSNFTLKIRSTKLEDSAMYFCASSVGETGDQPQHFGDGTRLSIL.

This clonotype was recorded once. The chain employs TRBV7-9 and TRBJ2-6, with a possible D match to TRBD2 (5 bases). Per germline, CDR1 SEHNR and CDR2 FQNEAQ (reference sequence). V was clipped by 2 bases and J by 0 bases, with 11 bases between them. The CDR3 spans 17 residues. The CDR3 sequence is CASSLMTGSSGANVLTF. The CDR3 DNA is TGTGCCAGCAGCTTAATGACGGGAAGCTCTGGGGCCAACGTCCTGACTTTC.

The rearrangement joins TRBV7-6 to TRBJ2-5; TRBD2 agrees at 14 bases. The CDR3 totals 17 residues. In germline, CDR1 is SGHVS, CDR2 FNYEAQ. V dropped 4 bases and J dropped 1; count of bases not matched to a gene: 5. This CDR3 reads CASSSTSGRGVQETQYF. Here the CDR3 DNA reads TGTGCCAGCAGCTCGACTAGCGGGAGGGGGGTCCAAGAGACCCAGTACTTC.

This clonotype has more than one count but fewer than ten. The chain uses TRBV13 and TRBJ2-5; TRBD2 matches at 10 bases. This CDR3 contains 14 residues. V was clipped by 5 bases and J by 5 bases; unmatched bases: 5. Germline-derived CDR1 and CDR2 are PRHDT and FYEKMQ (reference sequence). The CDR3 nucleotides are TGTGCCAGCAGCATCAGTAGCGGGAGGGAGACCCAGTACTTC. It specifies CASSISSGRETQYF.

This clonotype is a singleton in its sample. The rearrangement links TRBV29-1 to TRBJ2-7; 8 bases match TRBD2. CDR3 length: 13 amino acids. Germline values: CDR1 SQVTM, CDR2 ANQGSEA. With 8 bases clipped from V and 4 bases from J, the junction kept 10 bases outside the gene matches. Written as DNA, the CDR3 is TGCAGCTCCAGCGGGGGTCCCTATTACGAGCAGTACTTC. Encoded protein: CSSSGGPYYEQYF.

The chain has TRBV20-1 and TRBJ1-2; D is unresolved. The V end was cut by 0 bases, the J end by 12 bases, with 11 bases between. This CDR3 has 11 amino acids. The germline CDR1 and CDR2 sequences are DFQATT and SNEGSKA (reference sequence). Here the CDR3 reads CSARDREPHTF. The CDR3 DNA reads TGCAGTGCTAGAGATCGGGAGCCCCACACCTTC.